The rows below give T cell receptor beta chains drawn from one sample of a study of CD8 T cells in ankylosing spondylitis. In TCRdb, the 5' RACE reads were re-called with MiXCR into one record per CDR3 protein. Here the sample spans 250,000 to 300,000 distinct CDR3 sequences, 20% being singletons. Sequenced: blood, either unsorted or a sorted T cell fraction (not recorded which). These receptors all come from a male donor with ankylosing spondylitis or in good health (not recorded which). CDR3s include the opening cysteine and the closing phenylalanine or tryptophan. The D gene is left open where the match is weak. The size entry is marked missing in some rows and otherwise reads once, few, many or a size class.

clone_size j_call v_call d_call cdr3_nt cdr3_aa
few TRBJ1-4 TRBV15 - TGTGCCACCAGCAGGACCCTAAGTCTGGGGGCGGATGAAAAACTGTTTTTT CATSRTLSLGADEKLFF
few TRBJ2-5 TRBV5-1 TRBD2 TGCGCCAGCAGCCCCCGACTAGCGGACCAAGAGACCCAGTACTTC CASSPRLADQETQYF
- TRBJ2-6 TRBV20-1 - TGCAGCTGTCCACTTATAGGAGCCCACTCTGGGGCCAACGTCCTGACTTTC CSCPLIGAHSGANVLTF
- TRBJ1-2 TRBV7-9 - TGTGCCAGCAGCTTAGCCGGAGGAGGGGGCTACACCTTC CASSLAGGGGYTF
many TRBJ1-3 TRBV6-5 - TGTGCCAGCAGTTCTGGGACATTCTCTGGAAACACCATATATTTT CASSSGTFSGNTIYF
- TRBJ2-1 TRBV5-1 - TGCGCCAGCAGCTTGGCCAGGGTGGACGATGAGCAGTTCTTC CASSLARVDDEQFF
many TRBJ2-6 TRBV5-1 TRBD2 TGCGCCAGCAGCTTGGAGTCCGGGGGGACCGGGGCCAACGTCCTGACTTTC CASSLESGGTGANVLTF
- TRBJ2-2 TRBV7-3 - TGTGCCAGCAGCTTAACCAGGGACACCGGGGAGCTGTTTTTT CASSLTRDTGELFF
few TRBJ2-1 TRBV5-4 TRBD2 TGTGCCAGCAGCTTGGCGCGGGGGGCTTCCTACAATGAGCAGTTCTTC CASSLARGASYNEQFF
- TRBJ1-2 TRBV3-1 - TGTGCCAGCAGCCAAGAAGCCCGGGCGTTAAACTATGGCTACACCTTC CASSQEARALNYGYTF
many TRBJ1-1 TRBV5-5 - TGTGCCAGCAGCTTGGGCCTTTTCTCTGGGGACACTGAAGCTTTCTTT CASSLGLFSGDTEAFF
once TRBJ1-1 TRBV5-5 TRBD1 TGTGCCAGCAGCTTCGCAGGGGGTTTGGGCACTGAAGCTTTCTTT CASSFAGGLGTEAFF
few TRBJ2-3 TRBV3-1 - TGTGCCAGCAGCCAAGACGAAGATACGCAGTATTTT CASSQDEDTQYF
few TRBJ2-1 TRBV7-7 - TGTGCTAGCAGCCAAGATGGCAGGCGCGGGGTGGATGAGCAGTTCTTC CASSQDGRRGVDEQFF
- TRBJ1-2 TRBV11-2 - TGTGCCAGCAGCAGCTACAGGCTCGCCGTCTATGGCTACACCTTC CASSSYRLAVYGYTF
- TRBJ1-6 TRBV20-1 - TGCAGTGCTAGGGGGGTCTCCTATAATTCACCCCTCCACTTT CSARGVSYNSPLHF
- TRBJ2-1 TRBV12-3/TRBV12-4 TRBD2 TGTGCCAGCAGCCGAGCGGGAGGCTCCTACAATGAGCAGTTCTTC CASSRAGGSYNEQFF
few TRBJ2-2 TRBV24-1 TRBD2 TGTGCCACAAGTTTAGGCGGGGACTTTAGCGGGAGGGCCCGTCCCGGGGAGCTGTTTTTT CATSLGGDFSGRARPGELFF